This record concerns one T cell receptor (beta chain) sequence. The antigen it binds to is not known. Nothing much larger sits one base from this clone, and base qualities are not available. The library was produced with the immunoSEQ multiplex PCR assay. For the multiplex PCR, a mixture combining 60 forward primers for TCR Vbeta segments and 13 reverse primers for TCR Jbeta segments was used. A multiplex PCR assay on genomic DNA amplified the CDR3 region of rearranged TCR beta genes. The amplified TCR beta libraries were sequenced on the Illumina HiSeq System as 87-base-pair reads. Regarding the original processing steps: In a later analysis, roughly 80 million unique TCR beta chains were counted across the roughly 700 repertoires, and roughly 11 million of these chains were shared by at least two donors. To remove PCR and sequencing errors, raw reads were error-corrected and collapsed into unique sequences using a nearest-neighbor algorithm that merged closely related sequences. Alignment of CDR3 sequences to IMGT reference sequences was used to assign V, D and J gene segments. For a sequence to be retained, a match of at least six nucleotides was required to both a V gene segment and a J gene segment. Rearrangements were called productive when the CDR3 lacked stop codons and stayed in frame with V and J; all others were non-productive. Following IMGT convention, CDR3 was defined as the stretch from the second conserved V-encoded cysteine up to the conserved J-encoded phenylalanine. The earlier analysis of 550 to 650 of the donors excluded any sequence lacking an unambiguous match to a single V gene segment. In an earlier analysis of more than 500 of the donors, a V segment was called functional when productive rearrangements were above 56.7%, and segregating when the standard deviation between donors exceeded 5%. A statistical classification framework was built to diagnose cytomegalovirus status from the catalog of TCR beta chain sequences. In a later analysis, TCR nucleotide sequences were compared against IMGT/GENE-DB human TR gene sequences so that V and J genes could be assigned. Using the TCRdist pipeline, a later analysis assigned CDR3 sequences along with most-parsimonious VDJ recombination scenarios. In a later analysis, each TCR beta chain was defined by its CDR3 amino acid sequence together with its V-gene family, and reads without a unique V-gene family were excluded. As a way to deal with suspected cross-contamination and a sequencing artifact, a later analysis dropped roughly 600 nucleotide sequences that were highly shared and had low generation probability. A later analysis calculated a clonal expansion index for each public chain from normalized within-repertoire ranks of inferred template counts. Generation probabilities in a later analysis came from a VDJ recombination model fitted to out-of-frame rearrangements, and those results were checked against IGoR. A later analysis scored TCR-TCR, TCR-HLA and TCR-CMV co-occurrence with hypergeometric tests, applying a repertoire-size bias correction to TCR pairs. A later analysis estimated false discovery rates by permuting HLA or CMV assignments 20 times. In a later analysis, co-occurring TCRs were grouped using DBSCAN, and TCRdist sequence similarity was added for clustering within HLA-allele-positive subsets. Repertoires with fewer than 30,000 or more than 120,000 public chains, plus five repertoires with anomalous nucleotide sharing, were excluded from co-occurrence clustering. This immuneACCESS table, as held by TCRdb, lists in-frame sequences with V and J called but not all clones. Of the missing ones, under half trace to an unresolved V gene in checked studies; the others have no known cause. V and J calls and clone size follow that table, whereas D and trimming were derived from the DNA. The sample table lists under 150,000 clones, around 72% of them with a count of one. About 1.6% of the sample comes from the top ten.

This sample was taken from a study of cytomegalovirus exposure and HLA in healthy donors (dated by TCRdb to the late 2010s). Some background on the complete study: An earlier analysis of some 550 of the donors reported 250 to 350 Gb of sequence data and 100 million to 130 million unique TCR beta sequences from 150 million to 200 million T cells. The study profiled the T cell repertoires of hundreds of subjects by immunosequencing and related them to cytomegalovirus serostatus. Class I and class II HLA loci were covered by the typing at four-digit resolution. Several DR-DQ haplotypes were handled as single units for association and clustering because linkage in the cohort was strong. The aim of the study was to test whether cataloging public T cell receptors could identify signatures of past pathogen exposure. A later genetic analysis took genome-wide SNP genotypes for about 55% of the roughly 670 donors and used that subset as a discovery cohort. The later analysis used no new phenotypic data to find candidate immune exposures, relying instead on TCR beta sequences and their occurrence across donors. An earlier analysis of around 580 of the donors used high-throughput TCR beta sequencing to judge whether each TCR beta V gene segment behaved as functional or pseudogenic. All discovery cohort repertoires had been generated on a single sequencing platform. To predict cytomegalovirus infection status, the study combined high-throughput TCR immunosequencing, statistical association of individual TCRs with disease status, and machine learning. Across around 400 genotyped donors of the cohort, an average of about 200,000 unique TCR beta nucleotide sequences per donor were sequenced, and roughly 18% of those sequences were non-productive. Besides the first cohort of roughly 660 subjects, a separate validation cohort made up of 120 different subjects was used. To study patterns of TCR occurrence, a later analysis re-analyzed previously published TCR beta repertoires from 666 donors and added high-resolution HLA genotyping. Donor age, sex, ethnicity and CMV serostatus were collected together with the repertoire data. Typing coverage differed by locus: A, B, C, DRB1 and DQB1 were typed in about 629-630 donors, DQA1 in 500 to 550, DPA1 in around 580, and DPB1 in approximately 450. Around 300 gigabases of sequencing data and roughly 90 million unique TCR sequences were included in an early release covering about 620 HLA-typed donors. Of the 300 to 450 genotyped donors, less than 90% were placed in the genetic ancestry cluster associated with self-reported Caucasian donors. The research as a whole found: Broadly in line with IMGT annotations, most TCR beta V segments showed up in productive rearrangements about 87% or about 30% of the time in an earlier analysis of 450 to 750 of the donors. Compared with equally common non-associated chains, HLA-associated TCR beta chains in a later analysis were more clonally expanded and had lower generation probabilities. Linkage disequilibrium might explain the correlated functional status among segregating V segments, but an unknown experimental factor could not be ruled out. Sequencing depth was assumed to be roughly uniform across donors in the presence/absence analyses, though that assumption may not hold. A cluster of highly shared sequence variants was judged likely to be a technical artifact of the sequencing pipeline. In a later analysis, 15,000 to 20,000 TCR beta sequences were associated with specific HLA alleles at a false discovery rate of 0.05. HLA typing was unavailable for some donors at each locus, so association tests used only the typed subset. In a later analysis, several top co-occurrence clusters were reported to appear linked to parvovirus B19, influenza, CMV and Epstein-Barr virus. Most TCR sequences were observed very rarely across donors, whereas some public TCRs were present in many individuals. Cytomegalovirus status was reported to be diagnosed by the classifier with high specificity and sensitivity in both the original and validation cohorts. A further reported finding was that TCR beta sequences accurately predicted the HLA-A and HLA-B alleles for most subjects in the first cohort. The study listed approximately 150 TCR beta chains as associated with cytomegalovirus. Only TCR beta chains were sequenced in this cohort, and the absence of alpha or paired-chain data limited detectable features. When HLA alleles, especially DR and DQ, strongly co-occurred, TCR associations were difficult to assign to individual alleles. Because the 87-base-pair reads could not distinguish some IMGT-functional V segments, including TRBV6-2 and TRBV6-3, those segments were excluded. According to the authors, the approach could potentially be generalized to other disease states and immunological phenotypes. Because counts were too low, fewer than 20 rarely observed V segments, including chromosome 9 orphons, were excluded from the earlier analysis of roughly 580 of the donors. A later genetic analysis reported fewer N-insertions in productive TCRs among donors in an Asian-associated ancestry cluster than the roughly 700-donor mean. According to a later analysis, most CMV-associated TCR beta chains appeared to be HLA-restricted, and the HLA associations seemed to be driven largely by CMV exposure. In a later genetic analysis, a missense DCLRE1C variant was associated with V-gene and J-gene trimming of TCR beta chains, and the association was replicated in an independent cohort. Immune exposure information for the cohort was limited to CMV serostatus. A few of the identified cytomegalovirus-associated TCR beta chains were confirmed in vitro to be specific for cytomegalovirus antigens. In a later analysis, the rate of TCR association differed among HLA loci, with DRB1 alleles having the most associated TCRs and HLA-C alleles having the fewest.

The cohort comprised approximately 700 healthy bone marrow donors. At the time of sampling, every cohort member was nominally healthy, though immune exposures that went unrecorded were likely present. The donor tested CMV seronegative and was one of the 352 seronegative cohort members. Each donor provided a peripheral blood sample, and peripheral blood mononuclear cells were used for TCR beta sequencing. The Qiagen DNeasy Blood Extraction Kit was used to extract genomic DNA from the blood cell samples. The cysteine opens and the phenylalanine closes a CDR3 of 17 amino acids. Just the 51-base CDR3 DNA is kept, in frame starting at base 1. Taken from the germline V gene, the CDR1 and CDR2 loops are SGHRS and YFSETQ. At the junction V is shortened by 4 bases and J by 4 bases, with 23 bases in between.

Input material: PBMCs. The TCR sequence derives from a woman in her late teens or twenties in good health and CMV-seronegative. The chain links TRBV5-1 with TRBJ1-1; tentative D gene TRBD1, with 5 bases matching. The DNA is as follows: TGCGCCAGCAGCCCCGTGGGGCGCAGGGATCGGTCCACTGAAGCTTTCTTT. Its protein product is CASSPVGRRDRSTEAFF.